What follows are 23 T cell receptor beta chains derived from one specimen sequenced in a study of T cells in Graves' hyperthyroidism and ophthalmopathy. The investigators amplified TCR beta CDR3 regions from RNA transcripts. An initial round of RT-PCR targeting the TCR CDR3 relied on the HTBI primer set. TCRdb redid the calling of the multiplex PCR reads with MiXCR, one entry per CDR3 protein. The data contain fewer than 650,000 distinct CDR3 sequences, 12% to 15% of them seen just once; the ten biggest clones take up around 7%. Sample: blood. Receptors originate from a woman between 18 and 30 years old with Graves' ophthalmopathy.

The rearrangement links TRBV11-2 to TRBJ2-5; the match to TRBD2 covers 11 bases. Trimming cost V 3 bases and J 0 bases; bases outside gene matches: 9. Germline V gene lookup returns CDR1 SGHAT and CDR2 FQNNGV. The CDR3 spans 18 residues. Here the CDR3 reads CASSFLGLAGLNQETQYF. CDR3 DNA sequence: TGTGCCAGCAGCTTTCTCGGACTAGCGGGTCTAAACCAAGAGACCCAGTACTTC.

The rearrangement joins TRBV6-9 to TRBJ2-7; D is undetermined. There are 15 residues in the CDR3. CDR1 MNHGY and CDR2 SVAAGI come from the germline V gene. The V gene lost 6 bases and the J gene lost 3 bases, with 18 bases spanning the gap. The DNA of the CDR3 is TGTGCCAGCAGATATCAAAAGTCGACTTTCTACGAGCAGTACTTC. Protein product: CASRYQKSTFYEQYF.

This clonotype was observed a few times. V and J are TRBV7-2 and TRBJ1-2; 7 positions agree with TRBD1. The CDR3 consists of 14 residues. Germline lookup yields CDR1 SGHTA and CDR2 FQGNSA. V was clipped by 2 bases and J by 7 bases; unmatched bases: 7. The CDR3 here is CASSLYKGGSGYTF. CDR3 nucleotides: TGTGCCAGCAGCTTATATAAAGGGGGCAGTGGCTACACCTTC.

This chain joins TRBV10-3 and TRBJ1-4, with a possible D match to TRBD1 (6 bases). CDR3 length equals 17 residues. Deletions cut 2 bases from V and 3 bases from J, with 16 bases between. Germline CDR1 reads ENHRY; CDR2 reads SYGVKD. CDR3 residues: CAISEGGRGAANEKLFF. DNA for the CDR3: TGTGCCATCAGTGAGGGTGGCAGGGGCGCGGCTAATGAAAAACTGTTTTTT.

The chain recombines TRBV3-1 with TRBJ1-6; 10 bases map to TRBD1. CDR3 length: 17 amino acids. Germline CDR1 and CDR2: LGHDT and YNNKEL (reference sequence). V was clipped by 1 base and J by 4 bases; unmatched bases: 4. This CDR3 reads CASSQVPGQGYNSPLHF. The CDR3 coding sequence is TGTGCCAGCAGCCAAGTCCCGGGACAGGGGTATAATTCACCCCTCCACTTT.

This clonotype was recorded many times. This chain links TRBV6-1 with TRBJ2-7; TRBD1 agrees at 9 bases. This CDR3 has 14 residues. V was pared by 0 bases and J by 9 bases, with 6 bases of the junction left unmatched. Per germline, CDR1 MNHNS and CDR2 SASEGT. The CDR3 coding sequence is TGTGCCAGCAGTGAAGCGCTACAGGGGGCGCGGCAGTACTTC. Its protein product is CASSEALQGARQYF.

The J gene is TRBJ2-2, the V gene TRBV20-1; 8 nucleotides line up with TRBD1. V shed 6 bases and J 3 bases; nucleotides not matched to a gene: 6. Germline lookup yields CDR1 DFQATT and CDR2 SNEGSKA (reference sequence). The CDR3 sequence is 14 residues long. The CDR3 reads CSAAGGADTGELFF. CDR3 sequence (DNA): TGCAGTGCAGCAGGGGGCGCGGACACCGGGGAGCTGTTTTTT.

CDR3 in DNA: TGTGCCAGTATGCCAGTAGGGGCGGGAGTGGATACGCAGTATTTT. It encodes CASMPVGAGVDTQYF. This chain uses TRBV19 with TRBJ2-3; the match to TRBD2 covers 7 bases. CDR3 length: 15 amino acids. Trimming removed 7 bases from V and 6 bases from J; junction bases left unmatched: 13. CDR1 LNHDA and CDR2 SQIVND come from the germline V gene (reference sequence).

The chain links TRBV7-3 to TRBJ2-2; no firm D call. The V gene's germline CDR1 is SGHTA and CDR2 FQGTGA. The CDR3 totals 14 residues. V shed 5 bases and J shed 4 bases, with 11 bases lying between them. The CDR3 protein is CASSPNLVTGELFF. DNA of the CDR3: TGTGCCAGCAGCCCCAACTTAGTCACCGGGGAGCTGTTTTTT.

The chain recombines TRBV24-1 with TRBJ2-7; TRBD2 aligns across 14 bases. The length of the CDR3 is 17 residues. Germline values: CDR1 KGHDR, CDR2 SFDVKD. J gave up 2 bases and V 2 bases, and 4 bases lay outside the gene matches. This CDR3 is CATSDSGTSGRPYEQYF. The CDR3, as DNA: TGTGCCACCAGTGATTCGGGGACTAGCGGGAGACCCTACGAGCAGTACTTC.

The V gene is TRBV11-3, the J gene TRBJ2-1, with TRBD2 as a possible D gene (6 bases). The CDR3 has 17 amino acids. The germline V gene has CDR1 SGHNT and CDR2 YENEEA. The V end lost 1 base, the J end lost 5 bases, and 18 bases lay between the germline ends. The CDR3 DNA sequence: TGTGCCAGCAGCTTAGGACTAGTCGCGGGTGGTCACAATGAGCAGTTCTTC. This sequence encodes CASSLGLVAGGHNEQFF.

This clonotype was detected ten times or more. V gene TRBV12-3 or TRBV12-4 combines with J gene TRBJ2-1; TRBD1 is a possible D gene (6 bases). With 8 bases removed from V and 4 bases from J, the gap between germline ends came to 18 bases. This CDR3 region has 15 residues. This CDR3 reads CASYPGTRVYNEQFF. The CDR3 nucleotides are TGTGCCAGCTATCCGGGGACAAGGGTTTACAATGAGCAGTTCTTC.

This clonotype has ten or more counts. The chain joins TRBV7-3 to TRBJ1-6; the D gene is possibly TRBD1 (6 bases). The CDR3 length is 15 residues. V lost 4 bases and J 7 bases, leaving 14 bases between the germline ends. CDR1 is SGHTA and CDR2 is FQGTGA in the germline V gene. The CDR3 sequence is CASSSQTGYNSPLHF. The CDR3 DNA follows: TGTGCCAGCAGCTCACAAACAGGGTACAATTCACCCCTCCACTTT.

This clonotype occurred a few times. The V call is TRBV30, the J call TRBJ1-4; 7 bases are shared with TRBD1. The CDR3 runs to 16 residues. In germline, CDR1 is GTSNPN, CDR2 SVGIG (reference sequence). The ends lost 7 bases at V and 2 bases at J; junction bases unmatched: 13. The CDR3 loop reads CASPGQLSNTNEKLFF. The CDR3 DNA reads TGTGCCTCTCCGGGACAGCTCTCCAACACTAATGAAAAACTGTTTTTT.

This clonotype was recorded many times. The rearrangement links TRBV6-2 or TRBV6-3 to TRBJ2-7; D is ambiguous. V lost 4 bases and J 3 bases, leaving 13 bases between the germline ends. Germline values: CDR1 MNHEY, CDR2 SVGEGT. This CDR3 comprises 14 residues. DNA of the CDR3: TGTGCCAGCAGTTTCAGACAAGCAGACTACGAGCAGTACTTC. This sequence encodes CASSFRQADYEQYF.

As to this clonotype: A much larger clone lies a single base off, so this may be a read error. This is likely a read error, given that the CDR3 carries no conserved phenylalanine or tryptophan at its end. The V and J genes are TRBV7-9 and TRBJ1-6; D remains ambiguous. This CDR3 is 15 amino acids long. Germline V CDR1 and CDR2: SEHNR, FQNEAQ (reference sequence). Trimming took off 11 bases at V and 6 bases at J, with 20 bases between the two ends. CDR3 residues: CAGSLSSQANSPLHL. The CDR3 bases are TGTGCCGGATCCCTGTCTTCCCAAGCTAATTCACCCCTCCACCTT.

This clonotype was seen at least ten times. The V call is TRBV6-1, the J call TRBJ1-4, with D unclear. CDR1 and CDR2 from the germline V gene are MNHNS and SASEGT. The CDR3 is 12 amino acids. V was clipped by 6 bases and J by 8 bases, with 10 bases between them. The CDR3 DNA is TGTGCCAGCAGCCCTGGTCGGGAAAAACTGTTTTTT. Translating gives CASSPGREKLFF.

The gene calls are TRBV5-6 and TRBJ2-3; 8 bases line up with TRBD2. The V and J ends lost 3 bases and 1 base, in that order; junction bases with no gene match: 7. The CDR3 covers 16 residues. Looked up from germline, CDR1 is SGHDT and CDR2 is YYEEEE. The CDR3 here is CASSSGHSGGTDTQYF. The CDR3 DNA sequence: TGTGCCAGCAGCTCGGGACATAGCGGGGGCACAGATACGCAGTATTTT.

At least ten counts were recorded for this clonotype. The J gene is TRBJ2-1, the V gene TRBV7-3; D gene uncertain. Per the germline V gene, CDR1 is SGHTA and CDR2 is FQGTGA. The germline V and J ends were trimmed by 4 bases and 2 bases, with 9 bases remaining between them. There are 14 residues in the CDR3. The CDR3 sequence is CASSSEKAYNEQFF. The DNA for the CDR3 is TGTGCCAGCAGCTCCGAAAAAGCCTACAATGAGCAGTTCTTC. The complete variable domain, with remaining parts taken from reference TRBV7-3 and TRBJ2-1, reads GAGVSQTPSNKVTEKGKYVELRCDPISGHTALYWYRQSLGQGPEFLIYFQGTGAADDSGLPNDRFFAVRPEGSVSTLKIQRTERGDSAVYLCASSSEKAYNEQFFGPGTRLTVL.

In nucleotides, the CDR3 is TGCAGCGTTGAAGAAGCGGGGTCCCCCTCCTACGAGCAGTACTTC. It translates to CSVEEAGSPSYEQYF. The chain is built from TRBV29-1 and TRBJ2-7, with TRBD2 matching 7 bases. The J segment lost 0 bases and the V segment lost 0 bases, leaving 5 bases of the junction unmatched. Germline V gene sequence: CDR1 SQVTM, CDR2 ANQGSEA. The CDR3 totals 15 residues.

This clonotype has a count of ten or more. The chain carries TRBV2 and TRBJ2-5; unclear D gene. The CDR3 is made up of 15 amino acids. The ends were cut back, 6 bases at V and 4 bases at J, with 18 bases in the middle. CDR1 SNHLY and CDR2 FYNNEI come from the germline V gene. CDR3 nucleotides: TGTGCCAGCAGATTTTTGTCCAGGAATTCAGAGACCCAGTACTTC. It specifies CASRFLSRNSETQYF.

This clonotype came up many times. The chain joins TRBV18 to TRBJ2-7; possible D gene TRBD1, 6 bases. V was shortened by 0 bases and J by 7 bases, with 10 bases between the two germline ends. Germline lookup yields CDR1 KGHSH and CDR2 LQKENI. This CDR3 has 13 amino acids. The CDR3 nucleotides read TGTGCCAGCTCACCACCGGTCAGGGGAGAGCAGTACTTC. Translation gives CASSPPVRGEQYF.

The V call is TRBV19, the J call TRBJ1-2; D is possibly TRBD1 (6 bases). CDR1 is LNHDA and CDR2 is SQIVND in the germline V gene (reference sequence). CDR3 length equals 17 residues. V was pared by 5 bases and J by 1 base, with 20 bases between. CDR3 sequence: CASSPNFLTGHNYGYTF. In nucleotides, the CDR3 is TGTGCCAGTAGTCCCAATTTCCTCACGGGACATAACTATGGCTACACCTTC. The full variable domain, rest sourced from reference TRBV19 and TRBJ1-2, is DGGITQSPKYLFRKEGQNVTLSCEQNLNHDAMYWYRQDPGQGLRLIYYSQIVNDFQKGDIAEGYSVSREKKESFPLTVTSAQKNPTAFYLCASSPNFLTGHNYGYTFGSGTRLTVV.